A selection of T cell receptor beta chains follows, all from one sample in a study of OX40 agonist ivuxolimab in advanced cancers. Clones were sequenced by immunoSEQ multiplex PCR, and TCRdb holds only the in-frame ones, with some missing. The table has approximately 69,000 clones, 80% to 95% seen once. The starting material was CD4+ or CD8+ T cells sorted from blood, obtained in a trial of the OX40 agonist ivuxolimab. The receptors shown here come from an adult with an advanced solid tumor such as melanoma, head and neck, liver or kidney cancer. CDR3s include the opening cysteine and the closing phenylalanine or tryptophan. Each record gives: V gene, J gene, clone size, CDR3 protein. Clone size is shown for a subset of rows, as once, few, many or a class of expanded clone.

>TRBV7-9|TRBJ1-2|-
CASSLGQASSYGYTF
>TRBV18|TRBJ2-7|-
CASSPGGRAGEQYF
>TRBV5-1|TRBJ2-1|-
CASSSTGPSHYNEQFF
>TRBV7-9|TRBJ2-5|-
CASSVGGDRFETQYF
>TRBV6-6|TRBJ1-1|-
CASRIGTVDTEAFF
>TRBV7-2|TRBJ1-3|-
CASSSFLYSGNTIYF
>TRBV19|TRBJ2-1|once
CASSITGQGYEQFF
>TRBV6-5|TRBJ2-7|-
CAIGTSYEQYF
>TRBV7-3|TRBJ1-1|once
CASSSHRGNTEAFF
>TRBV9|TRBJ2-7|-
CASSPQAGGFYEQYF
>TRBV14|TRBJ2-6|once
CASSLIQGHSGANVLTF
>TRBV2|TRBJ1-5|-
CASSPGLYSNQPQHF
>TRBV5-6|TRBJ2-4|-
CASSLVGGKNIQYF
>TRBV7-6|TRBJ1-1|few
CASSSDSNTEAFF
>TRBV19|TRBJ1-5|-
CASSKQGALSNQPQHF
>TRBV10-1|TRBJ1-2|-
CASSDRGNYGYTF
>TRBV30|TRBJ1-2|-
CAWSIGTFGYTF
>TRBV7-9|TRBJ1-1|-
CASSSNHPGQGTPGAFF